The present T cell receptor beta chain was sequenced within a study of T cell repertoires in cytomegalovirus infection. Broader study findings: It was HLA-C-restricted CMV-specific TCR beta clonotypes that dominated the response ex vivo.

TCRdb itself ran the reads through MiXCR, one entry per CDR3 protein. The data show approximately 500,000 distinct CDR3 sequences, around a quarter seen once. The CDR3 covers 16 residues. Germline V CDR1 and CDR2: MNHNS, SASEGT. Remarks on this clonotype: Its antigen is undetermined. Its ends do not fully match the called genes, so a read error is possible.

The receptor's source is a human donor in good health (CMV status not recorded). Some clones in this sample may be carry-over from other donors' samples. This chain connects TRBV6-1 to TRBJ2-3; TRBD2 agrees at 8 bases. Input material: PBMCs. CDR3 in amino acids: CASKHASGGRTDTRYF. CDR3 nucleotides: TGTGCCAGCAAACACGCCTCTGGCGGGAGGACAGATACGCGGTATTTT.